This entry lists 16 T cell receptor beta chains sequenced from one sample in a study of cytomegalovirus exposure and HLA in healthy donors. Use of 60 Vbeta and 13 Jbeta primers characterized the PCR. TCRdb's table, derived via immunoSEQ multiplex PCR, lists solely in-frame clones and lacks some. The listing contains about 140,000 clones. The sample consisted of PBMCs. The receptors come from a male donor in good health and CMV-seronegative.

The chain employs TRBV7-2 and TRBJ1-3; the D is unclear. The length of the CDR3 is 15 residues. Trimming cost V 6 bases and J 0 bases, with 12 bases left between them. Looked up from germline, CDR1 is SGHTA and CDR2 is FQGNSA. CDR3 sequence (DNA): TGTGCCAGCAGTGAAGACATCTTCTCTGGAAACACCATATATTTT. As protein: CASSEDIFSGNTIYF.

V is TRBV19 and J is TRBJ1-1; 8 bases are a match to TRBD1. The V gene's germline CDR1 is LNHDA and CDR2 SQIVND (reference sequence). This CDR3 region has 16 residues. Unmatched junction bases numbered 11, after V lost 5 bases and J lost 3 bases. CDR3 protein: CASSPHDRGLDTEAFF. CDR3 bases: TGTGCCAGTAGTCCGCATGACAGGGGATTAGACACTGAAGCTTTCTTT.

The V and J genes are TRBV7-8 and TRBJ1-4, with D possibly TRBD1 on 5 matching bases. The V end was cut by 5 bases, the J end by 1 base, with 14 bases between. CDR3 length: 16 residues. In germline, CDR1 is SGHVS, CDR2 FQNEAQ. The CDR3, as DNA: TGTGCCAGCAGCACCCCCGTCGGGGGAACTAATGAAAAACTGTTTTTT. Amino acids: CASSTPVGGTNEKLFF.

This chain uses TRBV5-4 with TRBJ1-2; D unresolved. The germline CDR1 and CDR2 sequences are SGHNT and YYREEE (reference sequence). Deletions cut 3 bases from V and 8 bases from J, with 17 bases between. The CDR3 length is 14 residues. The CDR3 loop reads CASSWGGQVPGYTF. The CDR3 DNA reads TGTGCCAGCAGCTGGGGAGGTCAGGTACCCGGCTACACCTTC.

The V and J genes are TRBV7-3 and TRBJ1-2, with D maybe TRBD1 (6 bases). Trimming shortened V by 4 bases and J by 4 bases, and 10 bases separated the two germline ends. The germline CDR1 and CDR2 sequences are SGHTA and FQGTGA. This CDR3 comprises 13 residues. The CDR3 DNA reads as TGTGCCAGCAGCTCGGCGGACAGCTATGGCTACACCTTC. This codes for CASSSADSYGYTF.

The chain links TRBV27 to TRBJ2-6; 11 bases match TRBD1. Germline assignment: CDR1 MNHEY and CDR2 SMNVEV (reference sequence). The J segment lost 1 base and the V segment lost 8 bases, leaving 13 bases of the junction unmatched. This CDR3 is 19 amino acids long. CDR3 nucleotide sequence: TGTGCCAGCGCTTACCGGACAGGGGGCGCGGCGTCTGGGGCCAACGTCCTGACTTTC. It encodes CASAYRTGGAASGANVLTF.

The gene calls are TRBV28 and TRBJ2-2; TRBD1 aligns across 9 bases. The CDR3 covers 15 residues. Per germline, CDR1 MDHEN and CDR2 SYDVKM. The V and J ends lost 11 bases and 5 bases, in that order; junction bases with no gene match: 12. CDR3 sequence (DNA): TGTGCCGGTGGAACGGGACAGGGATTAACCGGGGAGCTGTTTTTT. Translation gives CAGGTGQGLTGELFF. Drawing the rest from reference TRBV28 and TRBJ2-2, the complete variable domain is DVKVTQSSRYLVKRTGEKVFLECVQDMDHENMFWYRQDPGLGLRLIYFSYDVKMKEKGDIPEGYSVSREKKERFSLILESASTNQTSMYLCAGGTGQGLTGELFFGEGSRLTVL.

The CDR3 is CASSAGDVFKGETQYF. The CDR3 DNA reads TGCGCCAGCAGCGCAGGGGACGTGTTTAAAGGAGAGACCCAGTACTTC. The chain uses TRBV5-1 and TRBJ2-5; weak D call: TRBD1 (6 bases). Germline values: CDR1 SGHRS, CDR2 YFSETQ. With 4 bases removed from V and 4 bases from J, the gap between germline ends came to 20 bases. This CDR3 region has 16 residues.

The CDR3 sequence: CASSEGQNYGYTF. DNA for the CDR3: TGTGCCAGCAGTGAGGGGCAAAACTATGGCTACACCTTC. The chain couples TRBV2 to TRBJ1-2; a weak D match, TRBD1 (5 bases). Trimming removed 3 bases at V and 2 bases at J, with 7 bases between. Germline CDR1 is SNHLY and CDR2 is FYNNEI. The CDR3 covers 13 residues.

The chain carries TRBV4-3 and TRBJ1-4; 8 bases fit TRBD1. The CDR3 is made up of 16 amino acids. Germline lookup yields CDR1 LGHNA and CDR2 YSLEER. Trimming removed 0 bases from V and 7 bases from J; junction bases left unmatched: 7. The CDR3: CASSQDHQGAGEKLFF. DNA for the CDR3: TGCGCCAGCAGCCAAGATCATCAGGGGGCGGGTGAAAAACTGTTTTTT.

V is TRBV5-1 and J is TRBJ1-2; perhaps TRBD1 as D (5 bases). CDR3 length: 14 amino acids. V dropped 0 bases and J dropped 7 bases, with 13 bases sitting between them. The germline V gene encodes CDR1 SGHRS and CDR2 YFSETQ. This CDR3 reads CASSLDRLPGGYTF. CDR3 nucleotide sequence: TGCGCCAGCAGCTTGGACAGGCTCCCGGGTGGCTACACCTTC.

This chain links TRBV7-9 with TRBJ2-7; TRBD1 might be the D (5 bases). The CDR3 contains 12 residues. Germline-derived CDR1 and CDR2 are SEHNR and FQNEAQ (reference sequence). Trimming pared 6 bases from V and 2 bases from J, leaving 8 bases between. In DNA form, the CDR3 reads TGTGCCAGCAGACAGGAGACCTACGAGCAGTACTTC. Encoded protein: CASRQETYEQYF.

The chain uses TRBV6-5 and TRBJ1-1, with D perhaps matching TRBD1 (5 bases). The CDR3 extends over 14 amino acids. V dropped 6 bases and J dropped 2 bases, with 13 bases sitting between them. Germline V gene lookup returns CDR1 MNHEY and CDR2 SVGAGI. The CDR3 coding sequence is TGTGCCAGCAGCCCCTGGGGGGGAAACACTGAAGCTTTCTTT. Amino acids: CASSPWGGNTEAFF.

The chain has TRBV5-4 and TRBJ1-1; D uncertain. With 0 bases removed from V and 1 base from J, the gap between germline ends came to 4 bases. Germline V CDR1 and CDR2: SGHNT, YYREEE (reference sequence). The CDR3 is 13 amino acids. The CDR3 sequence is CASSLDSNTEAFF. CDR3 bases: TGTGCCAGCAGCTTGGACTCGAACACTGAAGCTTTCTTT.

The rearrangement joins TRBV6-1 to TRBJ1-5; TRBD1 aligns across 8 bases. There are 13 residues in the CDR3. Trimming at V came to 6 bases and at J to 7 bases, leaving 5 bases not matched to a gene. CDR1 MNHNS and CDR2 SASEGT come from the germline V gene. CDR3 DNA: TGTGCCAGCAGGGGCCAGGGGGCCCAGCCCCAGCATTTT. Protein sequence: CASRGQGAQPQHF.

The chain couples TRBV5-4 to TRBJ2-5; 10 nucleotides line up with TRBD2. The CDR3 covers 14 residues. J lost 4 bases, V lost 0 bases, and 0 bases had no gene match. Germline V lookup: CDR1 SGHNT, CDR2 YYREEE (reference sequence). The CDR3 spells CASSLGTSGETQYF. CDR3 DNA sequence: TGTGCCAGCAGCTTGGGGACTAGCGGAGAGACCCAGTACTTC.